The 2 T cell receptor beta chains below were found in one sample sequenced in a study of radiation and T cells in renal cell carcinoma. Time point indicated: blood 4 weeks post-SBRT, at nephrectomy. Indicated treatment: 15 Gy SBRT to primary tumor, nephrectomy 4 weeks later. The table came from immunoSEQ multiplex PCR; TCRdb's copy has only in-frame clones and leaves some out. Of about 170,000 clones listed, about 85% are singletons. This specimen was blood, taken from a patient whose treatment included radiotherapy and nephrectomy. All receptors derive from a woman aged 45 to 65 with renal cell carcinoma.

The CDR3 spells CASSLRTNPEQYF. CDR3 nucleotide sequence: TGTGCCAGTAGTCTTCGGACTAATCCCGAGCAGTACTTC. J is TRBJ2-7 and V is TRBV19; D is perhaps TRBD2 (6 bases). Trimming cost V 5 bases and J 6 bases, with 14 bases left between them. The CDR3 runs to 13 residues. Looked up from germline, CDR1 is LNHDA and CDR2 is SQIVND (reference sequence).

This clone showed up just once. The chain links TRBV30 to TRBJ2-6; the D gene is possibly TRBD1 (6 bases). CDR1 is GTSNPN and CDR2 is SVGIG in the germline V gene (reference sequence). V lost 2 bases, J lost 1 base, and 6 bases lay in between. CDR3 length: 14 amino acids. The CDR3 loop is CAWSTGSGANVLTF. The CDR3 coding sequence is TGTGCCTGGAGTACAGGGTCTGGGGCCAACGTCCTGACTTTC.